The rows below give T cell receptor beta chains drawn from one sample of a study of cytomegalovirus exposure and HLA in healthy donors. Some clones are missing from TCRdb's copy, which holds only in-frame ones; the method was immunoSEQ multiplex PCR. The data show 200,000 to 250,000 clones, with approximately 80% seen just once and 11% to 15% held by the top ten. Source material: PBMCs. These receptor sequences come from a woman under 40 in good health and CMV-seropositive. Each CDR3 is given with its conserved first and last residue. Each record gives: V gene, D gene, clone size, J gene, CDR3 protein, CDR3 DNA. D genes are given only for firm matches. Only some rows state a clone size, as once, few, many or a class for expanded clones.

v_call: TRBV7-2; d_call: .; clone_size: .; j_call: TRBJ2-2; cdr3_aa: CASSLARGGELFF; cdr3_nt: TGTGCCAGCAGCTTAGCGCGTGGCGGGGAGCTGTTTTTT
v_call: TRBV5-6; d_call: TRBD1; clone_size: few; j_call: TRBJ2-4; cdr3_aa: CASTRGLGNIQYF; cdr3_nt: TGTGCCAGCACCAGGGGGCTCGGAAACATTCAGTACTTC
v_call: TRBV2; d_call: TRBD1; clone_size: .; j_call: TRBJ2-7; cdr3_aa: CASSEARGQGYEQYF; cdr3_nt: TGTGCCAGCAGTGAAGCGAGGGGACAGGGGTACGAGCAGTACTTC
v_call: TRBV6-4; d_call: .; clone_size: .; j_call: TRBJ1-1; cdr3_aa: CASSDSAFSSVAFF; cdr3_nt: TGTGCCAGCAGTGACTCGGCTTTTTCGTCAGTTGCTTTCTTT
v_call: TRBV15; d_call: .; clone_size: .; j_call: TRBJ1-4; cdr3_aa: CATSSRVTTNEKLFF; cdr3_nt: TGTGCCACCAGCAGCAGGGTGACAACTAATGAAAAACTGTTTTTT
v_call: TRBV13; d_call: TRBD2; clone_size: .; j_call: TRBJ2-7; cdr3_aa: CASSTSGRDYEQYF; cdr3_nt: TGTGCCAGCAGTACTAGCGGGAGGGACTACGAGCAGTACTTC
v_call: TRBV7-8; d_call: .; clone_size: once; j_call: TRBJ2-7; cdr3_aa: CASSLKRVVDEQYF; cdr3_nt: TGTGCCAGCAGCTTAAAGCGGGTCGTGGACGAGCAGTACTTC
v_call: TRBV6-5; d_call: .; clone_size: once; j_call: TRBJ2-1; cdr3_aa: CASSYTGSRYNEQFF; cdr3_nt: TGTGCCAGCAGCTATACAGGGTCGCGGTACAATGAGCAGTTCTTC
v_call: TRBV5-4; d_call: .; clone_size: once; j_call: TRBJ1-1; cdr3_aa: CASSLGGYATEAFF; cdr3_nt: TGTGCCAGCAGCTTGGGGGGATATGCCACTGAAGCTTTCTTT
v_call: TRBV27; d_call: .; clone_size: .; j_call: TRBJ2-2; cdr3_aa: CASSHLTKQGHSTGELFF; cdr3_nt: TGTGCCAGCAGTCACCTAACGAAACAGGGACACTCCACCGGGGAGCTGTTTTTT
v_call: TRBV5-6; d_call: .; clone_size: .; j_call: TRBJ2-7; cdr3_aa: CASSFHPYEQYF; cdr3_nt: TGTGCCAGCAGCTTCCACCCCTACGAGCAGTACTTC
v_call: TRBV27; d_call: .; clone_size: .; j_call: TRBJ1-5; cdr3_aa: CASSLTSNQPQHF; cdr3_nt: TGTGCCAGCAGTTTAACAAGCAATCAGCCCCAGCATTTT
v_call: TRBV19; d_call: .; clone_size: .; j_call: TRBJ1-1; cdr3_aa: CASSMGRQMNTEAFF; cdr3_nt: TGTGCCAGTAGTATGGGACGGCAAATGAACACTGAAGCTTTCTTT
v_call: TRBV2; d_call: .; clone_size: .; j_call: TRBJ2-7; cdr3_aa: CAISDVDGYNSYEQYF; cdr3_nt: TGTGCCATTAGCGACGTAGACGGATACAACTCCTACGAGCAGTACTTC
v_call: TRBV28; d_call: .; clone_size: .; j_call: TRBJ2-1; cdr3_aa: CASSLYSRPDINEQFF; cdr3_nt: TGTGCCAGCAGTTTATACAGCAGACCTGACATCAATGAGCAGTTCTTC
v_call: TRBV5-1; d_call: TRBD1; clone_size: .; j_call: TRBJ2-7; cdr3_aa: CASSTGQSTYEQYF; cdr3_nt: TGCGCCAGCAGCACGGGACAGAGTACGTACGAGCAGTACTTC
v_call: TRBV5-1; d_call: .; clone_size: .; j_call: TRBJ2-2; cdr3_aa: CASSLNTGELFF; cdr3_nt: TGCGCCAGCAGCTTAAACACCGGGGAGCTGTTTTTT
v_call: TRBV19; d_call: .; clone_size: few; j_call: TRBJ1-5; cdr3_aa: CASSSVRQGNQPQHF; cdr3_nt: TGTGCCAGTAGTTCCGTTAGGCAGGGCAATCAGCCCCAGCATTTT
v_call: TRBV27; d_call: .; clone_size: .; j_call: TRBJ2-5; cdr3_aa: CASRPTPDRETQYF; cdr3_nt: TGTGCCAGCAGACCGACACCCGACAGGGAGACCCAGTACTTC
v_call: TRBV7-6; d_call: .; clone_size: once; j_call: TRBJ2-3; cdr3_aa: CASSPVASSTDTQYF; cdr3_nt: TGTGCCAGCAGCCCGGTAGCGTCAAGCACAGATACGCAGTATTTT
v_call: TRBV5-1; d_call: TRBD1; clone_size: .; j_call: TRBJ1-1; cdr3_aa: CASSSDRGAWNTEAFF; cdr3_nt: TGCGCCAGCAGCTCGGACAGGGGCGCCTGGAACACTGAAGCTTTCTTT
v_call: TRBV10-2; d_call: .; clone_size: .; j_call: TRBJ2-7; cdr3_aa: CASSVTESSYEQYF; cdr3_nt: TGCGCCAGCAGTGTTACAGAGAGCTCCTACGAGCAGTACTTC
v_call: TRBV4-3; d_call: TRBD2; clone_size: .; j_call: TRBJ2-7; cdr3_aa: CASSQDHSGRDEQYF; cdr3_nt: TGCGCCAGCAGCCAAGATCATAGCGGGAGGGACGAGCAGTACTTC
v_call: TRBV5-1; d_call: TRBD1; clone_size: .; j_call: TRBJ1-2; cdr3_aa: CASSWGDRDRYGYTF; cdr3_nt: TGCGCCAGCAGCTGGGGGGACCGGGACAGGTATGGCTACACCTTC
v_call: TRBV9; d_call: TRBD1; clone_size: .; j_call: TRBJ1-2; cdr3_aa: CASSSYTGDSIFGGYTF; cdr3_nt: TGTGCCAGCAGCTCCTATACAGGGGACAGCATATTTGGTGGCTACACCTTC
v_call: TRBV4-3; d_call: TRBD1; clone_size: .; j_call: TRBJ1-1; cdr3_aa: CASSQNPFGQATEAFF; cdr3_nt: TGCGCCAGCAGCCAAAACCCCTTCGGACAGGCCACTGAAGCTTTCTTT
v_call: TRBV19; d_call: .; clone_size: .; j_call: TRBJ2-1; cdr3_aa: CASSIGTRTNEQFF; cdr3_nt: TGTGCCAGTAGTATTGGGACCAGAACCAATGAGCAGTTCTTC
v_call: TRBV2; d_call: TRBD2; clone_size: .; j_call: TRBJ2-3; cdr3_aa: CASSSLAGRSTQYF; cdr3_nt: TGTGCCAGCAGTAGCCTAGCGGGAAGGTCTACGCAGTATTTT
v_call: TRBV9; d_call: .; clone_size: .; j_call: TRBJ2-1; cdr3_aa: CASSPRLVGEQFF; cdr3_nt: TGTGCCAGCAGCCCCCGACTAGTAGGTGAGCAGTTCTTC
v_call: TRBV28; d_call: .; clone_size: .; j_call: TRBJ2-7; cdr3_aa: CASSSLTRGRGTLEQYF; cdr3_nt: TGTGCCAGCAGTTCCCTGACTCGGGGTAGGGGGACTCTCGAGCAGTACTTC
v_call: TRBV28; d_call: TRBD1; clone_size: .; j_call: TRBJ1-5; cdr3_aa: CASSFRDRGASNQPQHF; cdr3_nt: TGTGCCAGCAGTTTTAGGGACAGGGGGGCTAGCAATCAGCCCCAGCATTTT
v_call: TRBV6-5; d_call: .; clone_size: .; j_call: TRBJ1-2; cdr3_aa: CASSNGYGYTF; cdr3_nt: TGTGCCAGCAGTAACGGGTATGGCTACACCTTC
v_call: TRBV10-3; d_call: .; clone_size: .; j_call: TRBJ1-5; cdr3_aa: CAISAGEGQPQHF; cdr3_nt: TGTGCCATCAGTGCAGGGGAGGGTCAGCCCCAGCATTTT
v_call: TRBV6-5; d_call: TRBD1; clone_size: .; j_call: TRBJ1-2; cdr3_aa: CASSGIRQGDYGYTF; cdr3_nt: TGTGCCAGCAGTGGGATTAGACAGGGTGACTATGGCTACACCTTC
v_call: TRBV13; d_call: TRBD1; clone_size: .; j_call: TRBJ2-1; cdr3_aa: CASSSEYGQGGYNEQFF; cdr3_nt: TGTGCCAGCAGCTCGGAGTATGGACAGGGTGGGTACAATGAGCAGTTCTTC
v_call: TRBV4-2; d_call: .; clone_size: few; j_call: TRBJ1-5; cdr3_aa: CASSQTGSGQPQHF; cdr3_nt: TGTGCCAGCAGCCAGACAGGTTCTGGTCAGCCCCAGCATTTT
v_call: TRBV7-8; d_call: .; clone_size: .; j_call: TRBJ2-2; cdr3_aa: CASSAWDTNTGELFF; cdr3_nt: TGTGCCAGCAGCGCGTGGGATACGAACACCGGGGAGCTGTTTTTT
v_call: TRBV9; d_call: .; clone_size: .; j_call: TRBJ1-2; cdr3_aa: CASSVDRASGYTF; cdr3_nt: TGTGCCAGCAGCGTAGACAGGGCCTCCGGCTACACCTTC
v_call: TRBV7-2; d_call: .; clone_size: few; j_call: TRBJ1-5; cdr3_aa: CASSLNTPSPQHF; cdr3_nt: TGTGCCAGCAGCTTAAACACCCCGTCGCCCCAGCATTTT
v_call: TRBV5-4; d_call: TRBD1; clone_size: once; j_call: TRBJ2-3; cdr3_aa: CASSLLQGADTQYF; cdr3_nt: TGTGCCAGCAGCTTGTTACAGGGGGCGGATACGCAGTATTTT
v_call: TRBV7-6; d_call: .; clone_size: few; j_call: TRBJ2-1; cdr3_aa: CASSLGENEQFF; cdr3_nt: TGTGCCAGCAGCTTAGGGGAGAATGAGCAGTTCTTC
v_call: TRBV6-4; d_call: .; clone_size: .; j_call: TRBJ2-5; cdr3_aa: CASTRLYRAFQETQYF; cdr3_nt: TGTGCCAGCACACGCCTTTATAGGGCGTTCCAAGAGACCCAGTACTTC